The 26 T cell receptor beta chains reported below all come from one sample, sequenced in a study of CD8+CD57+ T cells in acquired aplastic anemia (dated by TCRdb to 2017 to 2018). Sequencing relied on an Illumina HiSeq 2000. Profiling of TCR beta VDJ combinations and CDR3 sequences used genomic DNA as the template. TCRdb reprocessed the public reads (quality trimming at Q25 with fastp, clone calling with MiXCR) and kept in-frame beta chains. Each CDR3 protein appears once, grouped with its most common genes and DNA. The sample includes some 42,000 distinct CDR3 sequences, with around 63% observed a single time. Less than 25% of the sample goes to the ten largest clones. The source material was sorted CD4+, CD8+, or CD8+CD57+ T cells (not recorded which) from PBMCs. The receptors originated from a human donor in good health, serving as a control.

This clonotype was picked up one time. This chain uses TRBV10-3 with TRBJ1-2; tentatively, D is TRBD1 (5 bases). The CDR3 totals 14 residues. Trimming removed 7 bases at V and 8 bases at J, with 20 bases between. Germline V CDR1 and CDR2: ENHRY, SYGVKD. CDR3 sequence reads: CAITSLGVNWGYTF. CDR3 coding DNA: TGTGCCATCACCTCCCTAGGGGTCAACTGGGGCTACACCTTC.

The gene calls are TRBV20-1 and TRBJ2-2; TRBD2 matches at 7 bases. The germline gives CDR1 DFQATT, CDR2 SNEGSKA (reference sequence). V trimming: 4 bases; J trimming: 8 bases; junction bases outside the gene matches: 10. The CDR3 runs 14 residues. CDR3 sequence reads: CSATRDYPGGELFF. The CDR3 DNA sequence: TGCAGTGCTACCCGGGACTACCCCGGGGGGGAGCTGTTTTTT.

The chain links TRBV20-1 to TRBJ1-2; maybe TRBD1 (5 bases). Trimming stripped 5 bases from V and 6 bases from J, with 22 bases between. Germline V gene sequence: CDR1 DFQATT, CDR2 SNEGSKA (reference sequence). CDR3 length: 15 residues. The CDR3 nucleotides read TGCAGTGCTCACCCTGGGGGGGAGGAGATTCATGGCTACACCTTC. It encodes CSAHPGGEEIHGYTF.

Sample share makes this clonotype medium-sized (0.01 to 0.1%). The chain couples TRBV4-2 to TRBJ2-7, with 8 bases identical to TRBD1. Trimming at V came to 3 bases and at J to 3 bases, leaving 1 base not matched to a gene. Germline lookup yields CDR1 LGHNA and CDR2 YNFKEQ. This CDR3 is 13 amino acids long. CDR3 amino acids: CASSQDRDYEQYF. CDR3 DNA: TGTGCCAGCAGCCAGGACAGGGACTACGAGCAGTACTTC.

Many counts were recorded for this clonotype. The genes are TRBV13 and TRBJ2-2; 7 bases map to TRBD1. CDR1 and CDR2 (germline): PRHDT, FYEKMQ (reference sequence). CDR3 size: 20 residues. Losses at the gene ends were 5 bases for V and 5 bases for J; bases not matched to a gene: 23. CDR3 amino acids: CASSAMQGVTNKVRTGELFF. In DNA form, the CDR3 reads TGTGCCAGCAGCGCCATGCAGGGGGTAACGAACAAGGTAAGGACCGGGGAGCTGTTTTTT.

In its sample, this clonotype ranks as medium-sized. The CDR3 loop is CSGTLALSYNEQFF. CDR3 sequence (DNA): TGCAGCGGTACACTAGCGCTCTCCTACAATGAGCAGTTCTTC. V usage is TRBV29-1 and J usage is TRBJ2-1; 7 bases fit TRBD2. From germline, CDR1 is SQVTM and CDR2 ANQGSEA. The CDR3 totals 14 residues. V dropped 7 bases and J dropped 0; count of bases not matched to a gene: 6.

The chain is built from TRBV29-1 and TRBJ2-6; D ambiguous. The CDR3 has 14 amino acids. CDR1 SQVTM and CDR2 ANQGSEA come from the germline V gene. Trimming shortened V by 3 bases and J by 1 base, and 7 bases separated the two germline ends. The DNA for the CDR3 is TGCAGCGTTGACACGTCGTCTGGGGCCAACGTCCTGACTTTC. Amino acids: CSVDTSSGANVLTF.

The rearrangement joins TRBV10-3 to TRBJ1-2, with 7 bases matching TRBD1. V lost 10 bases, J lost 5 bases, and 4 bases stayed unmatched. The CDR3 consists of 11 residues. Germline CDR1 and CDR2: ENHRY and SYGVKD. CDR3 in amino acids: CASGTAYGYTF. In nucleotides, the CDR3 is TGTGCCAGCGGGACAGCTTATGGCTACACCTTC.

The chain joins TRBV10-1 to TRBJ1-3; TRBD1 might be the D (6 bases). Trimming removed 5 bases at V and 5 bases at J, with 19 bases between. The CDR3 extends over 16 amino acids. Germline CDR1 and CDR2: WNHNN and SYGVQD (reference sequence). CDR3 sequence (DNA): TGCGCCAGCAGTACGGACCAAGGCCGGGACAGAAACACCATATATTTT. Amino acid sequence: CASSTDQGRDRNTIYF.

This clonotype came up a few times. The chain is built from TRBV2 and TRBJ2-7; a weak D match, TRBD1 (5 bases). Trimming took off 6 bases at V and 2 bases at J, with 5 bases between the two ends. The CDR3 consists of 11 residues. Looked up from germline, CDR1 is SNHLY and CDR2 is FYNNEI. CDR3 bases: TGTGCCAGCAGGACAGCCTACGAGCAGTACTTC. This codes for CASRTAYEQYF.

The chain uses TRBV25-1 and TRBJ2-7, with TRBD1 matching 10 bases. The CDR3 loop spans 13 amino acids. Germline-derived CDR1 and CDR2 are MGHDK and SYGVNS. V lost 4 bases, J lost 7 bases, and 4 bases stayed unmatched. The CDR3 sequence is CASSALDRGEQYF. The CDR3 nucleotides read TGTGCCAGCAGTGCTTTGGACAGGGGGGAGCAGTACTTC.

CDR3 protein: CASGSLDGYEQYF. The CDR3 region has the DNA TGTGCCAGCGGGTCCCTAGATGGGTACGAGCAGTACTTC. The J gene is TRBJ2-7, the V gene TRBV2; D uncertain. This CDR3 has 13 residues. The V end lost 8 bases, the J end lost 4 bases, and 15 bases lay between the germline ends. Germline-derived CDR1 and CDR2 are SNHLY and FYNNEI.

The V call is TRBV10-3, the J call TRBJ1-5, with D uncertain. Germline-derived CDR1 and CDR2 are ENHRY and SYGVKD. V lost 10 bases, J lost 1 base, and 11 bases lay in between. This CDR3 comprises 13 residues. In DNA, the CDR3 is TGTGCCACTACCCCCCGGAGCAATCAGCCCCAGCATTTT. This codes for CATTPRSNQPQHF.

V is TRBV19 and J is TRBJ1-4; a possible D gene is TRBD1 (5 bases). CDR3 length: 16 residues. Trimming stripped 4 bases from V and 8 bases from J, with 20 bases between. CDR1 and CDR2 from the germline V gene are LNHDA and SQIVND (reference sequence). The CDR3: CASSNRRRGDGEKLFF. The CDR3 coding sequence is TGTGCCAGTAGTAATAGAAGAAGAGGGGACGGCGAAAAACTGTTTTTT.

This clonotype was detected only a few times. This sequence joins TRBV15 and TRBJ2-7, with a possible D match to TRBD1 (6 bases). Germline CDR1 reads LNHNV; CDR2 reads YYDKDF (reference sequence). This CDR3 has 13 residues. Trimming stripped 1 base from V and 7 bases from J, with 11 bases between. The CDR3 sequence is CATSRGTGTEQYF. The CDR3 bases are TGTGCCACCAGCAGAGGTACAGGGACGGAGCAGTACTTC. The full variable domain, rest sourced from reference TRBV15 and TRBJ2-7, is DAMVIQNPRYQVTQFGKPVTLSCSQTLNHNVMYWYQQKSSQAPKLLFHYYDKDFNNEADTPDNFQSRRPNTSFCFLDIRSPGLGDTAMYLCATSRGTGTEQYFGPGTRLTVT.

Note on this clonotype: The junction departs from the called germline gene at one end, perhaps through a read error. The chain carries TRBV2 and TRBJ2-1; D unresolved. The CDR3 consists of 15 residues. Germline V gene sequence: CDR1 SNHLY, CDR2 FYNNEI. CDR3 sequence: CASSAIRVSYNEKFF. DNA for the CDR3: TGTGCCAGCAGTGCCATAAGGGTCTCCTACAATGAGAAGTTCTTC.

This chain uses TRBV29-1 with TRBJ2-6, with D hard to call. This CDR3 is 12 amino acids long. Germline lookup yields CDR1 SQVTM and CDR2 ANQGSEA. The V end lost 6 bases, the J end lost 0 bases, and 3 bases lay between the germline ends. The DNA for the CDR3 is TGCAGCGTAAACTCTGGGGCCAACGTCCTGACTTTC. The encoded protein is CSVNSGANVLTF.

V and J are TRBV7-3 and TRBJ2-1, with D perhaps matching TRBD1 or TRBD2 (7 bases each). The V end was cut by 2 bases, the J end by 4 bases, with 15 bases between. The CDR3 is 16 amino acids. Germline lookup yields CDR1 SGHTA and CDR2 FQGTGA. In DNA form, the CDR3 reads TGTGCCAGCAGCTTAGGCGGCAGGGGGGGTTACAATGAGCAGTTCTTC. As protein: CASSLGGRGGYNEQFF.

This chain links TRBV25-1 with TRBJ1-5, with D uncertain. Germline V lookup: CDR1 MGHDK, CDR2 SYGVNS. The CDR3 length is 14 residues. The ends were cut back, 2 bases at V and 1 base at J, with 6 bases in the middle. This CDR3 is CASSEGSSNQPQHF. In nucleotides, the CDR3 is TGTGCCAGCAGTGAAGGGTCAAGCAATCAGCCCCAGCATTTT.

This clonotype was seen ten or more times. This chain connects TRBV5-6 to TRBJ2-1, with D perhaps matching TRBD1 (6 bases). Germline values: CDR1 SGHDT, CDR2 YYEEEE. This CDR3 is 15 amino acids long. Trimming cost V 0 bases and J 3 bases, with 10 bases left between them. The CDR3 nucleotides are TGTGCCAGCAGCTTGGGGGGACACCTCTACAATGAGCAGTTCTTC. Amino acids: CASSLGGHLYNEQFF.

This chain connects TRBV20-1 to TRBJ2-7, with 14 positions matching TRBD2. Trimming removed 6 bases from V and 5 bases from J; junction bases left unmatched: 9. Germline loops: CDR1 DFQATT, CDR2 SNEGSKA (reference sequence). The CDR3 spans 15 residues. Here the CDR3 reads CSATRTSGRSHEQYF. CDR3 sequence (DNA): TGCAGTGCAACCAGGACTAGCGGGAGGTCCCACGAGCAGTACTTC.

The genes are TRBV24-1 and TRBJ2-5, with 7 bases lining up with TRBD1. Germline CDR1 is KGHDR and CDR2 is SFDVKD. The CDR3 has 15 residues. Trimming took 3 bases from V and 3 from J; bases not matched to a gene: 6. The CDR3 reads CATSDHRDSKETQYF. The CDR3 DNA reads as TGTGCCACCAGTGATCACCGGGACAGCAAAGAGACCCAGTACTTC.

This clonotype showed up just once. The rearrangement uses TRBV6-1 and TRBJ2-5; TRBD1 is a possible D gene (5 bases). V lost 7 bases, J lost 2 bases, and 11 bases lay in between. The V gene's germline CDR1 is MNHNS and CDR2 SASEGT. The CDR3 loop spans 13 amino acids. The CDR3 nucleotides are TGTGCCAGCAAAAAGGGGCATCAAGAGACCCAGTACTTC. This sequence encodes CASKKGHQETQYF.

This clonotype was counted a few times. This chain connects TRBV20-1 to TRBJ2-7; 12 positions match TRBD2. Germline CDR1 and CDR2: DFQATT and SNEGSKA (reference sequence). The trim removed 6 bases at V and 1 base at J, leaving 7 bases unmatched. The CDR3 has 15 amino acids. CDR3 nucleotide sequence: TGCAGTGCCAAGACTAGCGGGAGACCTTCCTACGAGCAGTACTTC. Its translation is CSAKTSGRPSYEQYF.

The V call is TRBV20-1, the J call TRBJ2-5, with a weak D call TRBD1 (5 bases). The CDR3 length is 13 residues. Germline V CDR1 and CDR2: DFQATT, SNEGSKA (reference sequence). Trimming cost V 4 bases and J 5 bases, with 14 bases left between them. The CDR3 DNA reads TGCAGTGCTATCGACAGCTCTGGGGAGACCCAGTACTTC. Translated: CSAIDSSGETQYF.

The CDR3 spells CAISDGQGNSPLHF. DNA for the CDR3: TGTGCCATCAGTGACGGACAGGGAAATTCACCCCTCCACTTT. V is TRBV10-3 and J is TRBJ1-6; 8 bases fit TRBD1. CDR1 ENHRY and CDR2 SYGVKD come from the germline V gene. V was pared by 3 bases and J by 7 bases, with 2 bases of the junction left unmatched. The CDR3 has 14 amino acids.